Below, 13 T cell receptor beta chains from the same sample are listed, as sequenced in a study of blood T cell repertoires in COVID-19. Assay: immunoSEQ multiplex PCR; the TCRdb copy retains only in-frame clones and omits some. This table has more than 350,000 clones, more than 70% appearing once. Material: peripheral blood. Receptor source: a woman in her twenties or thirties with COVID-19, enrolled during active disease.

The chain recombines TRBV29-1 with TRBJ2-4; 8 bases map to TRBD1. CDR3 length equals 13 residues. J was trimmed by 7 bases and V by 5 bases; bases with no gene match: 7. Germline values: CDR1 SQVTM, CDR2 ANQGSEA. CDR3 region: CSVLTGARNIQYF. The CDR3 bases are TGCAGCGTTTTGACAGGGGCTCGGAACATTCAGTACTTC.

The chain carries TRBV24-1 and TRBJ2-4; TRBD2 agrees at 10 bases. This CDR3 comprises 17 residues. V dropped 4 bases and J dropped 1; count of bases not matched to a gene: 6. Germline V gene lookup returns CDR1 KGHDR and CDR2 SFDVKD. The CDR3 reads CATSDSSGRLAKNIQYF. The CDR3 DNA reads TGTGCCACCAGTGACAGTAGCGGGAGGTTGGCCAAAAACATTCAGTACTTC.

This sequence joins TRBV14 and TRBJ2-1; D unclear. V shed 3 bases and J shed 8 bases, with 5 bases lying between them. This CDR3 comprises 11 residues. Germline loops: CDR1 SGHDN, CDR2 FVKESK. The CDR3 sequence: CASSQRDEQFF. DNA of the CDR3: TGTGCCAGCAGCCAGCGTGATGAGCAGTTCTTC.

The chain employs TRBV18 and TRBJ2-5; 7 positions match TRBD1. The CDR3 is 16 amino acids. V trimming: 4 bases; J trimming: 3 bases; junction bases outside the gene matches: 11. Germline V gene data show CDR1 as KGHSH and CDR2 as LQKENI. The CDR3 spells CASSQSGTDIEETQYF. CDR3 nucleotides: TGTGCCAGCTCACAATCCGGGACAGACATCGAAGAGACCCAGTACTTC.

V gene TRBV5-4 combines with J gene TRBJ2-2; D may be TRBD2 (5 bases). CDR3 length equals 12 residues. V lost 5 bases, J lost 6 bases, and 8 bases lay in between. Per germline, CDR1 SGHNT and CDR2 YYREEE (reference sequence). The CDR3 DNA is TGTGCCAGCAGTCCTAGCCCCGGGGAGCTGTTTTTT. Encoded protein: CASSPSPGELFF. The full variable domain, rest sourced from reference TRBV5-4 and TRBJ2-2, is ETGVTQSPTHLIKTRGQQVTLRCSSQSGHNTVSWYQQALGQGPQFIFQYYREEENGRGNFPPRFSGLQFPNYSSELNVNALELDDSALYLCASSPSPGELFFGEGSRLTVL.

Turning to this clone: The sample has other DNA sequences that encode this CDR3 too. This rearrangement joins TRBV7-2 to TRBJ2-3; TRBD2 agrees at 7 bases. The germline gives CDR1 SGHTA, CDR2 FQGNSA. The trim removed 1 base at V and 4 bases at J, leaving 2 bases unmatched. CDR3 size: 14 residues. CDR3 sequence (DNA): TGTGCCAGCAGCTTAGGGCTAGCGGCAGATACGCAGTATTTT. It translates to CASSLGLAADTQYF.

This chain joins TRBV19 and TRBJ2-7; 7 bases map to TRBD1. Germline lookup yields CDR1 LNHDA and CDR2 SQIVND (reference sequence). With V trimmed by 10 bases and J by 3 bases, 12 bases remained unmatched. This CDR3 has 14 residues. For the CDR3, the DNA is TGTGCCATCCCAGACAGGGTTCGGAGCTACGAGCAGTACTTC. Its protein product is CAIPDRVRSYEQYF.

The chain combines TRBV5-4 with TRBJ1-2; D is possibly TRBD1 (6 bases). V dropped 3 bases and J dropped 6 bases, with 12 bases sitting between them. The length of the CDR3 is 13 residues. Per germline, CDR1 SGHNT and CDR2 YYREEE (reference sequence). Here the CDR3 reads CASSYSAGDGYTF. The CDR3 DNA is TGTGCCAGCAGCTACAGCGCAGGGGATGGCTACACCTTC. The full variable domain, completed using reference TRBV5-4 and TRBJ1-2, is ETGVTQSPTHLIKTRGQQVTLRCSSQSGHNTVSWYQQALGQGPQFIFQYYREEENGRGNFPPRFSGLQFPNYSSELNVNALELDDSALYLCASSYSAGDGYTFGSGTRLTVV.

V gene TRBV18 combines with J gene TRBJ1-1; D perhaps matches TRBD1 (5 bases). Looked up from germline, CDR1 is KGHSH and CDR2 is LQKENI. With 6 bases removed from V and 1 base from J, the gap between germline ends came to 15 bases. This CDR3 spans 15 amino acids. As DNA, the CDR3 is TGTGCCAGCTCCCGCCCCGACAGACCGAACACTGAAGCTTTCTTT. This translates into CASSRPDRPNTEAFF.

This CDR3 is CASSQDILTLAGQHNEQFF. In DNA, the CDR3 is TGTGCCAGCAGCCAAGATATTTTAACCTTAGCGGGGCAGCACAATGAGCAGTTCTTC. This chain connects TRBV4-2 to TRBJ2-1; 8 bases agree with TRBD2. CDR1 and CDR2 from the germline V gene are LGHNA and YNFKEQ. V was clipped by 0 bases and J by 5 bases; unmatched bases: 15. This CDR3 has 19 amino acids.

This rearrangement joins TRBV27 to TRBJ1-1; D ambiguous. The CDR3 has 14 amino acids. Germline V gives CDR1 MNHEY, CDR2 SMNVEV (reference sequence). V was pared by 2 bases and J by 7 bases, with 14 bases between. CDR3 nucleotide sequence: TGTGCCAGCAGTTTACGCCTTTCCGGGGATGAAGCTTTCTTT. Translation gives CASSLRLSGDEAFF.

This chain connects TRBV18 to TRBJ2-7; D is unresolved. CDR3 length: 13 amino acids. V was trimmed by 0 bases and J by 2 bases, leaving 5 bases between them. Germline CDR1 KGHSH, CDR2 LQKENI. The CDR3 DNA is TGTGCCAGCTCACCACCGTCGGCCTACGAGCAGTACTTC. It encodes CASSPPSAYEQYF.

The chain recombines TRBV5-4 with TRBJ2-7, with a possible D match to TRBD1 (5 bases). V lost 0 bases and J lost 0, with 10 bases in between. Germline assignment: CDR1 SGHNT and CDR2 YYREEE (reference sequence). The CDR3 extends over 15 amino acids. DNA of the CDR3: TGTGCCAGCAGCTTGGTGCAGGGCAGCTCCTACGAGCAGTACGTC. Its protein is CASSLVQGSSYEQYV.